This TCR beta chain is from a study of blood T cell repertoires in COVID-19 (dated by TCRdb to about 2020). General notes on the study: Collaborator samples came from the United States, Italy and Spain and covered acute and convalescent phases of COVID-19. The material from the prospective study consisted of cDNA or gDNA derived from T cells, B-cell-depleted T cells, or PBMCs. Deeply sampled blood TCRbeta repertoires from subjects exposed to, actively infected with, or recovered from COVID-19 were included in the dataset. The repertoires were released in a freely available public database intended as a resource for research on the immune response to SARS-CoV-2. Samples came from the ongoing ImmuneRACE study (first 160 participants) plus 1,254 subjects from 6 global collaborators. A de-identified subject ID, COVID-19 status, age in years and sex were almost always included in the sample metadata. HLA class I and class II types, where available, came from metadata supplied by the sample provider rather than from assay-based typing.

With respect to this clone: Its antigen target is currently unknown. Within one base of it there is no much larger clone, and no base qualities were kept.

Whole blood was collected in K2EDTA tubes by collaborating institutions according to the institutions' own protocols. For TCRbeta analysis, collaborators shipped samples as frozen whole blood, isolated PBMCs, or DNA extracted from either of those sample types. The paper's findings and limits, for the study overall: The amount of clinical and demographic metadata varied by source and participant and was provided uncurated.

TCRbeta CDR3 regions were amplified from genomic DNA using the immunoSEQ Assay, a bias-controlled multiplex PCR. As for how the authors treated the data: The number of nucleated cells in each sample was estimated by amplification of reference gene primers within the assay. To quantify the absolute abundance of each unique TCRbeta CDR3 rearrangement, sequence reads were collapsed and filtered. Productive Simpson clonality was computed per sample as the square root of Simpson's diversity index over productive rearrangements. TCRdb limited this immuneACCESS table to in-frame rearrangements with V and J called. A share of clones is missing; checked studies link under half to unresolved V genes, and the rest is unexplained. D and trimming come from the DNA, and the V and J calls and clone size come from that table. In this sample the table shows 150,000 to 200,000 clones, 70% to 90% of which occur a single time. The ten biggest clones cover roughly a fifth of the sample.

The sample taken for sequencing was peripheral blood. The receptor was derived from a man aged 55 to 70 with active or convalescent COVID-19.

DNA sequence: TGTGCCAGCAGTGATGACAGGAAGGGAGATTCACCCCTCCACTTT. Translated, this is CASSDDRKGDSPLHF. The chain uses TRBV6-1 and TRBJ1-6; the best D guess is TRBD1, with 6 bases matching. The V and J ends are trimmed by 3 bases and 8 bases, leaving 14 bases between them. CDR1 is given as MNHNS and CDR2 as SASEGT, both from the germline V gene. From the cysteine through the phenylalanine, the CDR3 covers 15 amino acids. Left in the record is the CDR3 DNA by itself, 45 bases read in frame from the first base.